This T cell receptor (beta chain) was identified in a study of human T cells and chemical hapten exposure. Overall study context: Upper inner arm skin measuring about 2 cm by about 2 cm received 2% DPC for sensitization.

Ten or more counts support this clonotype. Its antigen is not identified. The J segment lost 5 bases and the V segment lost 5 bases, leaving 11 bases of the junction unmatched. This CDR3 has 15 residues. Study findings and constraints: Significantly more large CDR3 similarity clusters were formed by expanded TCRs than by controls. The number of TCRs over 1 in 1000 frequency stayed unchanged after DPC.

In the library, unique molecular identifiers were attached to individual cDNA molecules. TCRdb independently ran MiXCR on the RACE reads; one entry per CDR3 protein. This repertoire shows around 300,000 distinct CDR3 sequences, 5.5% to 8% found once; its top ten account for 7% to 10%. Time point in this sample: patch test 1, 2 weeks after DPC sensitization. Treatment of the sample: therapeutic diphenylcyclopropenone sensitization with weekly scalp DPC. The chain couples TRBV12-3 or TRBV12-4 to TRBJ1-1; TRBD1 matches at 7 bases. Sequenced here: whole blood, sampled in connection with sensitization to the hapten diphenylcyclopropenone (DPC). This receptor was taken from a woman younger than 35 with alopecia areata. Some clones in this sample may be carry-over from other donors' samples. CDR3 amino acids: CASSLLRQGDTEAFF. The CDR3 DNA follows: TGTGCCAGCAGTCTTTTGAGACAGGGAGATACTGAAGCTTTCTTT.